These 30 T cell receptor beta chains originate from one sample sequenced in a study of T cell repertoires in cytomegalovirus infection. In TCRdb, the reads were re-called with MiXCR into one record per CDR3 protein. Of 300,000 or so distinct CDR3 sequences listed, around a quarter were seen once; the top ten hold about an eighth. No antigens are known for them. Here the sequenced sample was cultured PBMCs, taken from culture after CMV antigen stimulation. The receptors here all came from a human donor in good health (CMV status not recorded). Some clones in this sample may be carry-over from other donors' samples.

This clonotype was picked up a small number of times. V usage is TRBV7-2 and J usage is TRBJ2-5; D remains ambiguous. The CDR3 consists of 14 residues. CDR1 and CDR2 from the germline V gene are SGHTA and FQGNSA. Trimming left V 1 base short and J 5 bases short, with 11 bases between. The CDR3 DNA reads as TGTGCCAGCAGCTTAGTGGCAGCGACCGAGACCCAGTACTTC. Residues: CASSLVAATETQYF. Full variable domain (missing parts from reference TRBV7-2 and TRBJ2-5): GAGVSQSPSNKVTEKGKDVELRCDPISGHTALYWYRQSLGQGLEFLIYFQGNSAPDKSGLPSDRFSAERTGGSVSTLTIQRTQQEDSAVYLCASSLVAATETQYFGPGTRLLVL.

The chain links TRBV6-6 to TRBJ2-7; TRBD2 might be the D (6 bases). The germline V and J ends were trimmed by 2 bases and 5 bases, with 19 bases remaining between them. This CDR3 contains 16 residues. Germline CDR1 MNHNY, CDR2 SVGAGI (reference sequence). CDR3 nucleotides: TGTGCCAGCAGTTACGCCAGGGCTAGCGTTGGCCACGAGCAGTACGTC. This gives the protein CASSYARASVGHEQYV.

The chain recombines TRBV18 with TRBJ1-1, with unresolved D. V was trimmed by 4 bases and J by 0 bases, leaving 6 bases between them. The CDR3 is made up of 13 amino acids. CDR1 and CDR2 (germline): KGHSH, LQKENI. CDR3 amino acids: CASSQAMNTEAFF. The CDR3 nucleotides read TGTGCCAGCTCACAGGCCATGAACACTGAAGCTTTCTTT. Using reference TRBV18 and TRBJ1-1 for the parts outside the CDR3, the full variable domain is NAGVMQNPRHLVRRRGQEARLRCSPMKGHSHVYWYRQLPEEGLKFMVYLQKENIIDESGMPKERFSAEFPKEGPSILRIQQVVRGDSAAYFCASSQAMNTEAFFGQGTRLTVV.

The gene calls are TRBV20-1 and TRBJ2-3; 9 nucleotides match TRBD2. Germline V gives CDR1 DFQATT, CDR2 SNEGSKA (reference sequence). There are 15 residues in the CDR3. J lost 8 bases, V lost 4 bases, and 13 bases had no gene match. The CDR3 loop is CSATPRAGGSVTQYF. DNA of the CDR3: TGCAGTGCTACCCCTAGGGCGGGAGGGTCAGTTACGCAGTATTTT.

The gene calls are TRBV4-1 and TRBJ2-7; TRBD2 agrees at 7 bases. The CDR3 runs 19 residues. From germline, CDR1 is MGHRA and CDR2 YSYEKL. V was clipped by 2 bases and J by 6 bases; unmatched bases: 22. The CDR3 bases are TGCGCCAGCAGCCAACGGCCCAGAGCGGGGCGGCCCCGGTCTGGCGAGCAGTACTTC. Translation: CASSQRPRAGRPRSGEQYF.

The rearrangement joins TRBV29-1 to TRBJ2-5; 8 nucleotides align to TRBD1. Germline V CDR1 and CDR2: SQVTM, ANQGSEA. V lost 3 bases to trimming and J lost 3 bases; unmatched junction nucleotides: 0. The CDR3 loop spans 12 amino acids. CDR3 sequence: CSVEDREETQYF. CDR3 bases: TGCAGCGTTGAGGACAGGGAAGAGACCCAGTACTTC.

The chain employs TRBV7-6 and TRBJ1-6; D might be TRBD1 (6 bases). Germline V gives CDR1 SGHVS, CDR2 FNYEAQ. This CDR3 is 14 amino acids long. Trimming removed 7 bases from V and 9 bases from J, with 16 bases in between. In DNA, the CDR3 is TGTGCCAGCACCCCCAACAGGGAGGGTTCACCCCTCCACTTT. It codes for CASTPNREGSPLHF.

This clonotype was seen only a few times. The chain carries TRBV6-6 and TRBJ2-1; 11 bases line up with TRBD2. Germline V lookup: CDR1 MNHNY, CDR2 SVGAGI (reference sequence). This CDR3 is built from 16 residues. The ends lost 6 bases at V and 6 bases at J; junction bases unmatched: 10. As DNA, the CDR3 is TGTGCCAGCAGATGGGGGGGGACTAGCGGACCCAATGAGCAGTTCTTC. It codes for CASRWGGTSGPNEQFF.

In this sample, this clonotype turned up a few times. V is TRBV28 and J is TRBJ2-1; D unclear. The V gene lost 6 bases and the J gene lost 5 bases, with 5 bases spanning the gap. Germline-derived CDR1 and CDR2 are MDHEN and SYDVKM. CDR3 length: 11 amino acids. The DNA for the CDR3 is TGTGCCAGCAGGCAACACAATGAGCAGTTCTTC. Translated, it gives CASRQHNEQFF.

On this clonotype: A much larger clone differs from this one at a single base, so this may be a read error. The chain carries TRBV7-2 and TRBJ1-1; D perhaps matches TRBD1 (5 bases). Germline assignment: CDR1 SGHTA and CDR2 FQGNSA. The CDR3 spans 14 residues. The CDR3 loop reads CACSLWGPASEAFF. In DNA form, the CDR3 reads TGTGCCTGCAGCTTATGGGGCCCCGCGAGTGAAGCTTTCTTT.

This clonotype was recorded at least ten times. One junction end does not reproduce the germline sequence, and a read error may be involved. The chain has TRBV6-1 and TRBJ2-7; 7 bases match TRBD2. CDR1 and CDR2 from the germline V gene are MNHNS and SASEGT. This CDR3 spans 12 amino acids. The CDR3 DNA is TGTGCCAGCAGTGAAGGAATACAGGCGGGGGACTTC. Translation gives CASSEGIQAGDF.

This clonotype was seen a handful of times. One junction end does not reproduce the germline sequence, and a read error may be involved. The chain has TRBV4-1 and TRBJ1-1; the D is unclear. Germline V gene data show CDR1 as MGHRA and CDR2 as YSYEKL. The CDR3 has 15 amino acids. The chain's CDR3 is CASSQAPFRNAEAFF. The CDR3 bases are TGCGCCAGCAGCCAAGCCCCCTTTAGGAACGCTGAAGCTTTCTTT.

Here the CDR3 reads CASSQDQLAPSSYNEQFF. The DNA for the CDR3 is TGCGCCAGCAGCCAAGACCAACTAGCGCCGAGCTCCTACAATGAGCAGTTCTTC. J is TRBJ2-1 and V is TRBV4-1; 7 nucleotides line up with TRBD2. Trimming took 0 bases from V and 0 from J; bases not matched to a gene: 8. This CDR3 comprises 18 residues. Germline CDR1 MGHRA, CDR2 YSYEKL.

This sequence joins TRBV29-1 and TRBJ2-5; the D gene is possibly TRBD2 (5 bases). Germline V gene lookup returns CDR1 SQVTM and CDR2 ANQGSEA. V was cut by 4 bases and J by 4 bases, with 13 bases left in between. There are 13 residues in the CDR3. The CDR3 DNA is TGCAGCGTTGCAGAGGGAGTGAGAGAGACCCAGTACTTC. Its translation is CSVAEGVRETQYF. Complete variable domain (other parts from reference TRBV29-1 and TRBJ2-5): SAVISQKPSRDICQRGTSLTIQCQVDSQVTMMFWYRQQPGQSLTLIATANQGSEATYESGFVIDKFPISRPNLTFSTLTVSNMSPEDSSIYLCSVAEGVRETQYFGPGTRLLVL.

This clonotype is classed as medium-sized. The V call is TRBV7-2, the J call TRBJ1-1, with a tentative D call TRBD1 (5 bases). The V end was cut by 5 bases, the J end by 5 bases, with 15 bases between. Germline V lookup: CDR1 SGHTA, CDR2 FQGNSA. The CDR3 has 14 amino acids. The CDR3 reads CASSPLKRGTEAFF. The CDR3 DNA is TGTGCCAGCAGCCCCCTAAAAAGGGGAACTGAAGCTTTCTTT.

Only a few counts were recorded for this clonotype. The chain couples TRBV6-6 to TRBJ2-3; D remains unclear. V lost 0 bases, J lost 1 base, and 8 bases lay in between. The germline V gene has CDR1 MNHNY and CDR2 SVGAGI (reference sequence). This CDR3 is built from 15 residues. The DNA for the CDR3 is TGTGCCAGCAGTTACTCGAGCCAGCGCACAGATACGCAGTATTTT. Translating gives CASSYSSQRTDTQYF.

This clonotype has more than one count but fewer than ten. V usage is TRBV11-1 and J usage is TRBJ2-1; 7 nucleotides line up with TRBD2. This CDR3 comprises 15 residues. CDR1 and CDR2 (germline): SGHAT, FQDESV (reference sequence). With V trimmed by 6 bases and J by 2 bases, 7 bases remained unmatched. The CDR3 DNA reads as TGTGCCAGCAGACCGGGACTAAATACCTACAATGAGCAGTTCTTC. Translation gives CASRPGLNTYNEQFF.

Points on this clonotype: One junction end does not reproduce the germline sequence, and a read error may be involved. The chain uses TRBV12-3 or TRBV12-4 and TRBJ2-1, with 9 bases that match TRBD2. The CDR3 length is 15 residues. The CDR3 loop is CASSLAGERWNEQFF. The CDR3 bases are TGTGCCAGCAGCTTAGCGGGAGAGCGGTGGAATGAGCAGTTCTTC.

V and J are TRBV5-1 and TRBJ2-5; D is unclear. Germline loops: CDR1 SGHRS, CDR2 YFSETQ. The CDR3 is made up of 16 amino acids. Between the trimmed V and J ends, which lost 0 bases and 4 bases, there was a span of 16 bases. For the CDR3, the DNA is TGCGCCAGCAGCTTGGCCCTAGGTGGGCGCCGAGAGACCCAGTACTTC. It specifies CASSLALGGRRETQYF.

This clonotype appeared a few times. The rearrangement uses TRBV20-1 and TRBJ2-1, with 8 bases matching TRBD2. This CDR3 is built from 16 residues. Germline V lookup: CDR1 DFQATT, CDR2 SNEGSKA (reference sequence). V shed 0 bases, J shed 1 base, and the junction held 5 bases outside the gene matches. CDR3 protein: CSAREIAGTSYNEQFF. CDR3 nucleotide sequence: TGCAGTGCTAGAGAGATAGCGGGAACGTCCTACAATGAGCAGTTCTTC.

This clonotype was counted a few times. The chain's CDR3 is CASTRGWNTGELFF. For the CDR3, the DNA is TGTGCCAGTACCCGGGGTTGGAACACCGGGGAGCTGTTTTTT. This sequence joins TRBV19 and TRBJ2-2, with a tentative D call TRBD2 (5 bases). The ends were cut back, 7 bases at V and 1 base at J, with 10 bases in the middle. The CDR3 runs 14 residues. Germline CDR1 and CDR2: LNHDA and SQIVND (reference sequence).

The gene calls are TRBV7-3 and TRBJ2-5; D is unclear. Germline CDR1 is SGHTA and CDR2 is FQGTGA. Trimming cost V 5 bases and J 7 bases, with 23 bases left between them. The CDR3 length is 16 residues. CDR3 residues: CASSRSGQPGIGTQYF. As DNA, the CDR3 is TGTGCCAGCAGCCGGTCTGGGCAGCCCGGTATTGGGACCCAGTACTTC.

Ten or more counts support this clonotype. CDR3 in amino acids: CASSSEQGYYGYTF. CDR3 in DNA: TGTGCCAGCAGCTCCGAACAGGGGTACTATGGCTACACCTTC. This sequence joins TRBV11-3 and TRBJ1-2; the match to TRBD1 covers 7 bases. V lost 4 bases and J lost 3; bases outside the gene matches: 5. The CDR3 extends over 14 amino acids. Germline loops: CDR1 SGHNT, CDR2 YENEEA.

This clonotype was counted only a few times. This rearrangement joins TRBV6-1 to TRBJ1-1; D gene ambiguous. This CDR3 has 10 amino acids. The germline CDR1 and CDR2 sequences are MNHNS and SASEGT. V was pared by 6 bases and J by 10 bases, with 9 bases between. CDR3 nucleotide sequence: TGTGCCAGCAGGGAGATTCGAGCTTTCTTT. Amino acids: CASREIRAFF.

This clonotype was detected a few times. CDR3 sequence reads: CASSSPFQETQYF. CDR3 in DNA: TGTGCCAGCAGTTCCCCCTTCCAAGAGACCCAGTACTTC. This chain links TRBV27 with TRBJ2-5; D remains ambiguous. Trimming left V 4 bases short and J 1 base short, with 7 bases between. In germline, CDR1 is MNHEY, CDR2 SMNVEV (reference sequence). CDR3 length: 13 residues.

V gene TRBV5-6 combines with J gene TRBJ2-3, with D perhaps TRBD2 (5 bases). The CDR3 is 18 residues long. Trimming left V 4 bases short and J 6 bases short, with 27 bases between. Germline CDR1 reads SGHDT; CDR2 reads YYEEEE. CDR3 protein: CASSLIPFGVADADTQYF. As DNA, the CDR3 is TGTGCCAGCAGCCTTATCCCCTTCGGGGTAGCCGATGCCGATACGCAGTATTTT. Variable domain in full (rest from reference TRBV5-6 and TRBJ2-3): DAGVTQSPTHLIKTRGQQVTLRCSPKSGHDTVSWYQQALGQGPQFIFQYYEEEERQRGNFPDRFSGHQFPNYSSELNVNALLLGDSALYLCASSLIPFGVADADTQYFGPGTRLTVL.

This clonotype was observed a few times. The chain joins TRBV28 to TRBJ2-1, with no clear D. The CDR3 is 14 residues long. Looked up from germline, CDR1 is MDHEN and CDR2 is SYDVKM. The V gene lost 4 bases and the J gene lost 2 bases, with 9 bases spanning the gap. CDR3 region: CASSSLGPYNEQFF. Written as DNA, the CDR3 is TGTGCCAGCAGTTCCCTGGGTCCCTACAATGAGCAGTTCTTC.

This clonotype was detected ten times or more. This sequence joins TRBV19 and TRBJ1-1; D is unresolved. V was shortened by 6 bases and J by 4 bases, with 9 bases between the two germline ends. This CDR3 has 12 residues. Germline V gives CDR1 LNHDA, CDR2 SQIVND (reference sequence). CDR3 amino acids: CASRGWGTEAFF. DNA for the CDR3: TGTGCCAGTAGGGGCTGGGGCACTGAAGCTTTCTTT.

This clonotype was observed at least ten times. This chain connects TRBV7-2 to TRBJ1-1, with D unresolved. CDR3 length: 13 residues. Trimming pared 5 bases from V and 0 bases from J, leaving 7 bases between. Germline CDR1 SGHTA, CDR2 FQGNSA. CDR3 coding DNA: TGTGCCAGCAGCGTGAGCGTGAACACTGAAGCTTTCTTT. This encodes CASSVSVNTEAFF.

The sample holds a few counts of this clonotype. This sequence joins TRBV11-2 and TRBJ1-5, with 7 bases lining up with TRBD1. This CDR3 is built from 16 residues. The V and J ends lost 5 bases and 2 bases, in that order; junction bases with no gene match: 9. CDR1 and CDR2 (germline): SGHAT, FQNNGV. DNA for the CDR3: TGTGCCAGCAGCGGAAGCAGGGGGGATGGCAATCAGCCCCAGCATTTT. As protein: CASSGSRGDGNQPQHF.